Below, one T cell receptor (beta chain) is given with its context. What it binds is unknown. This sample is part of a study of CD8+ T cells in alopecia areata. General study results and limits: A large proportion of expanded lesional clones were detected persisting in scalp and blood during tofacitinib.

The length of the CDR3 is 13 residues. Deletions cut 0 bases from V and 14 bases from J, with 11 bases between. The V gene's germline CDR1 is LNHNV and CDR2 YYDKDF (reference sequence). Treatment defined: oral pan-JAK inhibitor, 5-10 mg twice daily. cDNA prepared by RNA extraction and subsequent reverse transcription served as the template for sequencing. Produced via immunoSEQ multiplex PCR; TCRdb's table is partial and in-frame only. The repertoire holds 270,000 or so clones, over 45% seen once, with about 1.7% in the top ten. The sequence came from a human donor with alopecia areata. The sequencing here drew on CD4+ T cells sorted from blood, taken at week 24, from a patient treated with tofacitinib. The chain couples TRBV15 to TRBJ1-6, with D unclear. The CDR3, as DNA: TGTGCCACCAGCAGAGATGAGAGCGGGTCCCTCCACTTT. Translating it yields CATSRDESGSLHF.